This T cell receptor beta chain was sequenced in a study of blood T cell repertoires in COVID-19. V was trimmed by 1 base and J by 5 bases, leaving 9 bases between them. Germline-derived CDR1 and CDR2 are MDHEN and SYDVKM. There are 14 residues in the CDR3. Repertoires were generated with immunoSEQ multiplex PCR, while TCRdb's copy carries only in-frame clones and drops some. The sample shows 250,000 to 350,000 clones, 75% to 90% of them seen only once. The genes are TRBV28 and TRBJ2-4, with D perhaps TRBD2 (5 bases). This TCR was recovered from a woman aged 45-60 years who had recovered from COVID-19. Sample: peripheral blood. CDR3 DNA sequence: TGTGCCAGCAGTTTATCGGGGTTTGAAAACATTCAGTACTTC. It translates to CASSLSGFENIQYF.